The 10 T cell receptor beta chains in this list originate from one sample, sequenced in a study of T cell responses to AZD1222 COVID-19 vaccine. Some clones are missing from TCRdb's copy, which holds only in-frame ones; the method was immunoSEQ multiplex PCR. The sample yields 150,000 to 200,000 clones, approximately 87% seen once. The source material was peripheral blood, sampled on day 0 of MenACWY control vaccination. Receptor source: an adult in good health.

The chain combines TRBV14 with TRBJ2-1; possible D gene TRBD2, 5 bases. CDR1 is SGHDN, CDR2 FVKESK, per germline. This CDR3 is 14 amino acids long. Trimming took off 5 bases at V and 12 bases at J, with 20 bases between the two ends. The CDR3 spells CASSGQRNSVGQFF. The DNA for the CDR3 is TGTGCCAGCAGCGGCCAACGGAATAGCGTCGGGCAGTTCTTC.

The CDR3 DNA is TGTGCCAGCTCCTACCTCCTCATACAGGGGCCTAATGAAAAACTGTTTTTT. It yields the protein CASSYLLIQGPNEKLFF. The chain joins TRBV28 to TRBJ1-4; TRBD1 matches 7 bases. After removal of 8 bases from V and 3 bases from J, the junction contained 15 bases not matched to a gene. This CDR3 is 17 amino acids long. Germline-derived CDR1 and CDR2 are MDHEN and SYDVKM.

The sample holds one count of this clone. The J gene is TRBJ1-1, the V gene TRBV19, with 7 nucleotides matching TRBD1. The V gene end was trimmed by 5 bases and the J gene end by 4 bases; junction bases not matched to a gene: 10. Germline values: CDR1 LNHDA, CDR2 SQIVND (reference sequence). This CDR3 region has 15 residues. CDR3 sequence reads: CASSVRQGVGTEAFF. The DNA of the CDR3 is TGTGCCAGTAGTGTTCGACAGGGCGTAGGCACTGAAGCTTTCTTT.

This chain joins TRBV5-1 and TRBJ1-5; D call uncertain. The ends were cut back, 4 bases at V and 1 base at J, with 9 bases in the middle. Germline V gene lookup returns CDR1 SGHRS and CDR2 YFSETQ. The CDR3 consists of 14 residues. The CDR3 DNA is TGCGCCAGCAGCCCTGGAGGGAGCAATCAGCCCCAGCATTTT. Encoded protein: CASSPGGSNQPQHF.

The genes are TRBV19 and TRBJ2-1; 8 positions match TRBD2. CDR3 length: 14 amino acids. J lost 6 bases, V lost 6 bases, and 7 bases had no gene match. In germline, CDR1 is LNHDA, CDR2 SQIVND (reference sequence). The CDR3 coding sequence is TGTGCCAGTAGCCCCCGGGAGGGCCTCAATGAGCAGTTCTTC. Translation: CASSPREGLNEQFF.

The chain uses TRBV18 and TRBJ1-1; possibly TRBD1 for D (5 bases). CDR1 and CDR2 from the germline V gene are KGHSH and LQKENI. The CDR3 is 14 amino acids. Trimming cost V 3 bases and J 8 bases, with 16 bases left between them. The CDR3, as DNA: TGTGCCAGCTCACCTCAGGGATCGAGGGGCGAAGCTTTCTTT. Protein: CASSPQGSRGEAFF.

The chain uses TRBV3-1 (or the pseudogene TRBV3-2) and TRBJ2-6, with 9 bases lining up with TRBD2. This CDR3 contains 21 residues. Trimming cost V 0 bases and J 3 bases; bases outside gene matches: 15. CDR1 and CDR2 from the germline V gene are LGHDT and YNNKEL (reference sequence). CDR3 nucleotide sequence: TGTGCCAGCAGCCAAGATCTTCCCGGTAGCGGGGGTCAATGTGGGGCCAACGTCCTGACTTTC. It yields the protein CASSQDLPGSGGQCGANVLTF.

The chain couples TRBV3-1 (or the pseudogene TRBV3-2) to TRBJ1-5; D is uncertain. Trimming took 3 bases from V and 5 from J, leaving 5 bases between them. This CDR3 contains 12 residues. From germline, CDR1 is LGHDT and CDR2 YNNKEL (reference sequence). CDR3 nucleotide sequence: TGTGCCAGCAGCCAGGCAGATCAGCCCCAGCATTTT. Translating gives CASSQADQPQHF.

This clone was observed a few times. The chain uses TRBV2 and TRBJ2-3; 15 nucleotides agree with TRBD2. The germline V gene encodes CDR1 SNHLY and CDR2 FYNNEI. The CDR3 totals 16 residues. Losses at the gene ends were 6 bases for V and 2 bases for J; bases not matched to a gene: 3. CDR3 nucleotides: TGTGCCAGCAGAGGGACTAGCGGGGGGTTCACAGATACGCAGTATTTT. It is translated as CASRGTSGGFTDTQYF.

This clone was recorded a few times. Other DNA sequences in the same sample also yield this CDR3. This chain joins TRBV6-1 and TRBJ2-5; 12 bases are a match to TRBD2. Per germline, CDR1 MNHNS and CDR2 SASEGT. The CDR3 contains 15 residues. The junction had 0 bases not matched to a gene; V was cut back by 2 bases and J by 2 bases. The CDR3 nucleotides are TGTGCCAGCAGTGAACTAGCGGGGGGGCAAGAGACCCAGTACTTC. This encodes CASSELAGGQETQYF.